The source of this T cell receptor beta chain is a study of blood T cell repertoires in COVID-19 (dated by TCRdb to about 2020). The study in broad terms: Samples from collaborators originated in the United States, Italy and Spain and spanned both the acute and convalescent phases of COVID-19. The material from the prospective study consisted of cDNA or gDNA derived from T cells, B-cell-depleted T cells, or PBMCs. Deeply sampled blood TCRbeta repertoires from subjects exposed to, actively infected with, or recovered from COVID-19 were included in the dataset. The repertoires were released in a freely available public database intended as a resource for research on the immune response to SARS-CoV-2. The samples were drawn from two sources: the first 160 participants of the ongoing ImmuneRACE study, and over 1,000 subjects contributed by 6 global collaborators. The sample metadata nearly always contained a de-identified subject ID, COVID-19 status, age in years and sex. Where available, HLA class I and class II types were taken from metadata supplied by the sample provider and were not determined by assay-based typing.

The CDR3, from cysteine to phenylalanine, totals 14 residues. The retained sequence is limited to the CDR3, 42 bases, with the frame set at the first base. V is pared back by 0 bases and J by 0 bases, with 5 bases lying between the germline termini. Sequences MNHEY (CDR1) and SVGAGI (CDR2) are obtained from the germline V gene. TCRbeta CDR3 regions were amplified from genomic DNA by means of the immunoSEQ Assay, a bias-controlled multiplex PCR. The authors processed their data as follows. Within the assay, amplification of reference gene primers was used to estimate how many nucleated cells each sample contained. To quantify the absolute abundance of each unique TCRbeta CDR3 rearrangement, sequence reads were collapsed and filtered. For each sample, productive Simpson clonality was calculated as the square root of Simpson's diversity index across productive rearrangements. The clones in this table, taken by TCRdb from immuneACCESS, are in-frame only. Not every clone is retained; where verified, under half of the shortfall comes from an unresolved V gene, and the cause of the rest is unknown. That table furnishes V, J and clone size, whereas the DNA furnished D and trimming. This sample has about 290,000 clones in its table, and approximately 89% of those were observed once. The ten largest make up roughly 10% of the sample.

To note about this clone: Its binding antigen is unknown. Per-nucleotide qualities are absent, and no much larger clonotype sits a single base away. Other nucleotide sequences from this sample produce the same CDR3.

In Seattle, one collaborating source enrolled patients while the infection was active and tracked those patients longitudinally over the course of disease. Each collaborating institution followed its own protocols to collect whole blood in K2EDTA tubes. Collaborator samples were shipped for TCRbeta analysis as frozen whole blood, isolated PBMCs, or DNA extracted from either sample type. The paper as a whole reports these results and caveats: How much clinical and demographic metadata was included differed by source and by participant, and the metadata was provided uncurated.

Source material: peripheral blood. The V and J segments used are TRBV6-5 and TRBJ1-1; the D gene is unclear. The TCR was taken from a woman in her thirties with COVID-19, enrolled during active disease. The nucleotide sequence is TGTGCCAGCAGTTACTCGAGGGTGAACACTGAAGCTTTCTTT. Translated, this gives CASSYSRVNTEAFF.